This T cell receptor beta chain was found in a study of cytomegalovirus exposure and HLA in healthy donors. General study results and limits: Solely CMV serostatus was available to characterize immune exposure. The authors judged a highly shared variant cluster likely a sequencing artifact.

Use of 60 Vbeta and 13 Jbeta primers characterized the PCR. Sequencing was performed with immunoSEQ multiplex PCR; in TCRdb, only in-frame clones are kept and a portion is missing. The repertoire holds some 180,000 clones, with about 13% as singletons. From germline, CDR1 is SGHVS and CDR2 FNYEAQ. Trimming pared 1 base from V and 8 bases from J, leaving 12 bases between. The CDR3 extends over 15 amino acids. Each donor was healthy, and each was a bone marrow donor. For this clone: Its specificity is not known.

What was sequenced was PBMCs. The TCR was taken from a man aged 50 or older in good health and CMV-seropositive. The chain uses TRBV7-6 and TRBJ1-6, with D unclear. In DNA form, the CDR3 reads TGTGCCAGCAGCTTAGGGCTCCCCCCCGATTCACCCCTCCACTTT. Its translation is CASSLGLPPDSPLHF.